The rows below give T cell receptor beta chains drawn from one sample of a study of response to subunit inactivated influenza vaccine. Each CDR3 protein gets one entry after TCRdb re-called the RT-PCR reads with MiXCR. The repertoire includes under 800,000 distinct CDR3 sequences, 14% of them detected once, and approximately 6.5% sits in the top ten. The sequencing used PBMCs from blood, collected 14 days before vaccination. All receptors come from a man over 45 who received an inactivated influenza vaccine. The CDR3 runs from the conserved cysteine through the conserved F or W. D genes are given only for firm matches. Size is omitted from some rows. Given values are once, few, many or a class for expanded clones.

size	V	D	J	DNA	CDR3
few	TRBV7-2	TRBD2	TRBJ2-1	TGTGCCAGCAGCTTAGGACTAGCGGGCCGGGATGGGCAGTTCTTC	CASSLGLAGRDGQFF
few	TRBV7-9	-	TRBJ2-5	TGTGCCAGCAGCTTAATCGGGGCAGGAGAGGAGACCCAGTACTTC	CASSLIGAGEETQYF
many	TRBV20-1	TRBD1	TRBJ2-3	TGCAGTGCCCACTTAGCCGGGACAGGGGTCGCAGATACGCAGTATTTT	CSAHLAGTGVADTQYF
-	TRBV6-2/TRBV6-3	TRBD1	TRBJ1-1	TGTGCCAGCAGACCAGACAGGGGCGGAAACACTGAAGCTTTCTTT	CASRPDRGGNTEAFF
once	TRBV4-3	-	TRBJ2-2	TGCGCCAGCAGCCAAGGCGGGGCGAGGCCCGGGGAGCTGTTTTTT	CASSQGGARPGELFF
few	TRBV6-5	-	TRBJ2-3	TGTGCCAGCAGTTACCTAGCCACAAGCACAGATACGCAGTATTTT	CASSYLATSTDTQYF
few	TRBV6-6	-	TRBJ2-1	TGTGCCAGCAGTTACGCTAGCGCTGAGCAGTTCTTC	CASSYASAEQFF
-	TRBV7-2	TRBD2	TRBJ2-2	TGTGCCAGCAGCTCGGGGGGTGGGGCTCAGAACACCGGGGAGCTGTTTTTT	CASSSGGGAQNTGELFF
-	TRBV6-2/TRBV6-3	-	TRBJ1-6	TGTGCCAGCCAATCCGGGACCTTGAATTCACCCCTCCACTTT	CASQSGTLNSPLHF
-	TRBV5-6	-	TRBJ2-2	TGTGCCAGCATCCCCGGAGGCGCGAACACCGGGGAGCTGTTTTTT	CASIPGGANTGELFF
few	TRBV6-2/TRBV6-3	TRBD2	TRBJ2-1	TGTGCCAGCATGCGGGAGGGCCGTTGGAATGAGCAGTTCTTC	CASMREGRWNEQFF
few	TRBV28	-	TRBJ2-3	TGTGCCAGCAGCCCTCCGTGGGCCACAACTAGCACAGATACGCAGTATTTT	CASSPPWATTSTDTQYF
-	TRBV2	-	TRBJ1-1	TGTGCCAGCAGTGAATCGGGACAGAACACTGAAGCTTTCTTT	CASSESGQNTEAFF
few	TRBV10-3	TRBD2	TRBJ2-1	TGTGCCACTGATACAGGGACTAGCAATGAGCAGTTCTTC	CATDTGTSNEQFF
-	TRBV10-3	-	TRBJ2-1	TGTGCCATCAGTTTCACCAGTTACAATGAGCAGTTCTTC	CAISFTSYNEQFF
many	TRBV28	-	TRBJ2-3	TGTGCCAGCAGCCCTCTGGGGGGAGTGGGCACAGATACGCAGTATTTT	CASSPLGGVGTDTQYF
many	TRBV10-3	TRBD2	TRBJ2-3	TGTGCCATCAGTGTAAAGGCTAGCGGGGGTGCAACGCAGTATTTT	CAISVKASGGATQYF
few	TRBV29-1	-	TRBJ2-7	TGCAGCGCCAACGGGGACCGTGTCGGGGAGCAGTACTTC	CSANGDRVGEQYF
-	TRBV2	-	TRBJ2-1	TGTGCCAGCAGAGATAACAATGAGCAGTTCTTC	CASRDNNEQFF
-	TRBV7-2	TRBD1	TRBJ2-1	TGTGCCAGCAGCTTAGTGGGGACAGGTTTCTACAATGAGCAGTTCTTC	CASSLVGTGFYNEQFF
-	TRBV6-1	-	TRBJ1-5	TGTGCCAGCACCCCCCCGGTCTATTATAGCAATCAGCCCCAGCATTTT	CASTPPVYYSNQPQHF
-	TRBV7-6	-	TRBJ2-6	TGTGCCAGCCGCAAAGGTAGTTTCTCTGGGGCCAACGTCCTGACTTTC	CASRKGSFSGANVLTF
many	TRBV6-5	-	TRBJ2-1	TGTGCCAGCAGTTCGGGAATGGCGGGCTACAATGAGCAGTTCTTC	CASSSGMAGYNEQFF
-	TRBV29-1	TRBD1	TRBJ2-7	TGCAGCGTTGGTGTAGGGGGCTACGCCAACGAGCAGTACTTC	CSVGVGGYANEQYF
few	TRBV6-2/TRBV6-3	-	TRBJ1-1	TGTGCCAGCAGTTACTGGAGGGAAGTAAAAACTGAAGCTTTCTTT	CASSYWREVKTEAFF
few	TRBV5-1	-	TRBJ2-5	TGCGCCAGCAGCTTGTTAAGCGCAGCCCAAGAGACCCAGTACTTC	CASSLLSAAQETQYF
-	TRBV4-3	-	TRBJ2-2	TGCGCCAGCAGCCACGGGGTTGGCACCGGGGAGCTGTTTTTT	CASSHGVGTGELFF
few	TRBV28	-	TRBJ2-1	TGTGCCAGCAGCTCCCCGAGGAGCACCCTCGAGCAGTTCTTC	CASSSPRSTLEQFF
-	TRBV6-5	TRBD1	TRBJ1-4	TGTGCCAGCAGTCACTCGGCAGGGGGCAATGAAAAACTGTTTTTT	CASSHSAGGNEKLFF
few	TRBV11-1	TRBD1	TRBJ1-3	TGTGCCAGCAGCTTAGTCGGGACAGGACATCGCTCTGGAAACACCATATATTTT	CASSLVGTGHRSGNTIYF
few	TRBV6-2/TRBV6-3	TRBD2	TRBJ2-1	TGTGCCAGCAGTGGAATAGCGGGAGTACCCTACAATGAGCAGTTCTTC	CASSGIAGVPYNEQFF
-	TRBV6-5	-	TRBJ1-4	TGTGCCAGCAGTCTACTCGAGGGATTGTGGGGCACTAATGAAAAACTGTTTTTT	CASSLLEGLWGTNEKLFF
-	TRBV6-5	-	TRBJ2-5	TGTGCCAGCAGTTGGGGGGGCGTCACTAACCAAGAGACCCAGTACTTC	CASSWGGVTNQETQYF
-	TRBV7-2	-	TRBJ2-5	TGTGCCAGCAGCTTCTATGCTGACAGCCTGGGGACCCAGTACTTC	CASSFYADSLGTQYF
-	TRBV5-4	TRBD1	TRBJ2-2	TGTGCCAGCAGCGCGGGGACAGGGGGCCCGAACACCGGGGAGCTGTTTTTT	CASSAGTGGPNTGELFF
-	TRBV12-3/TRBV12-4	-	TRBJ2-1	TGTGCCAGCAGTCGGGACTCGCCCGGAGGCCGGCAGTTCTTC	CASSRDSPGGRQFF
-	TRBV29-1	-	TRBJ2-3	TGCAGCGTTGAAGTACCCTCGGGTACGCAGTATTTT	CSVEVPSGTQYF
few	TRBV5-1	-	TRBJ1-4	TGCGCCAGCAGCTTGGTTGGAGTTGGTGAAAAACTGTTTTTT	CASSLVGVGEKLFF
few	TRBV28	-	TRBJ1-6	TGTGCCAGTAGGGCCGGCAATTCACCCCTCCACTTT	CASRAGNSPLHF
few	TRBV6-6	-	TRBJ1-2	TGTGCCAGCAGCCCCTATTCCGGCTATGGCTACACCTTC	CASSPYSGYGYTF
few	TRBV11-2	-	TRBJ2-7	TGTGCCAGCAGCTTGACAGATATCTACGAGCAGTACTTC	CASSLTDIYEQYF
many	TRBV10-3	-	TRBJ2-7	TGTGCCACGGGGGTTGCCTACGAGCAGTACTTC	CATGVAYEQYF
-	TRBV28	TRBD1	TRBJ2-4	TGTGCCAGCAGTCCCCCCGGGAACAGGGGGACGAACATTCAGTACTTC	CASSPPGNRGTNIQYF
-	TRBV12-3/TRBV12-4	-	TRBJ2-1	TGTGCCAGCAGAGACCTAAGAAATGAGCAGTTCTTC	CASRDLRNEQFF
-	TRBV27	-	TRBJ2-2	TGTTCCAGCAGCCCCCTAGGGGTCAGTACGAACACCGGGGAGCTGTTTTTT	CSSSPLGVSTNTGELFF
few	TRBV20-1	TRBD2	TRBJ2-1	TGCAGTGCTAAACTAGCGGGAGATGTAAACTCCTACAATGAGCAGTTCTTC	CSAKLAGDVNSYNEQFF
-	TRBV4-3	TRBD1	TRBJ2-4	TGCGCCAGCAGCCAAGACCAAGGACAGGGAGGAAACATTCAGTACTTC	CASSQDQGQGGNIQYF
few	TRBV20-1	-	TRBJ1-5	TGCAGTGCTCAATCGGGGCTCAATCAGCCCCAGCATTTT	CSAQSGLNQPQHF
-	TRBV7-2	TRBD2	TRBJ2-5	TGTGCCAGCAGCCCGCCGGGGCTAGCGGGGGGATTAGAGACCCAGTACTTC	CASSPPGLAGGLETQYF
few	TRBV5-1	-	TRBJ1-1	TGCGCCAGCAGAGAACAGGGTAAAGCTTTCTTT	CASREQGKAFF
-	TRBV6-5	-	TRBJ2-3	TGTGCCAGCAGTTACTTAGCCTCGGGGACAGATACGCAGTATTTT	CASSYLASGTDTQYF